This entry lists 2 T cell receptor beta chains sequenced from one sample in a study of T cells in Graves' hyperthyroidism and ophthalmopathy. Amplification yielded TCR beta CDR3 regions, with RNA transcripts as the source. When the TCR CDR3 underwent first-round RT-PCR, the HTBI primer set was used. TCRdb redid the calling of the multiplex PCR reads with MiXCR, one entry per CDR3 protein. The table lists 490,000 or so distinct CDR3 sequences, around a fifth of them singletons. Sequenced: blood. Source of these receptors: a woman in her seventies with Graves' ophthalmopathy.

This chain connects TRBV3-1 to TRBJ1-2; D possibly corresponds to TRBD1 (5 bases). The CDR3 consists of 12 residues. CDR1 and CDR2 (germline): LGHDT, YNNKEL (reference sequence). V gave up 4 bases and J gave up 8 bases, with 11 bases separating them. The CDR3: CASSPGFPGYTF. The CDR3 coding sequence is TGTGCCAGCAGCCCAGGGTTTCCCGGCTACACCTTC.

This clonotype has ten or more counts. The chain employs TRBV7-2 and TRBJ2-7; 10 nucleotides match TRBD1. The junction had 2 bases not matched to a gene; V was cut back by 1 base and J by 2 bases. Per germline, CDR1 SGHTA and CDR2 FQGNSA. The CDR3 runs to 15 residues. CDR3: CASSLVGTGAYEQYF. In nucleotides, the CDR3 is TGTGCCAGCAGCTTAGTGGGGACAGGGGCCTACGAGCAGTACTTC.